This T cell receptor (beta chain) is from a study of a mutant IDH1 vaccine in newly diagnosed glioma. For the study at large: At weeks 1, 3, 5, 7, 11, 15, 19 and 23, patients received a vaccination, eight in all. Therapy received beforehand was radiotherapy, temozolomide, or both, with most patients given both.

Time point noted: week 11, during vaccination. The content of each vaccine dose was 300 ug of mutant IDH1 20-mer peptide, and topical imiquimod accompanied it. Generated by immunoSEQ multiplex PCR, the TCRdb table keeps only in-frame clones and is missing some. The data show fewer than 75,000 clones, about 81% seen once. Germline V gene sequence: CDR1 MNHEY, CDR2 SVGAGI. The ends lost 5 bases at V and 7 bases at J; junction bases unmatched: 11. The CDR3 consists of 15 residues. Notes on this clone: Its matching antigen is unknown.

The material was PBMCs, obtained from a glioma patient whose treatment included an IDH1 peptide vaccine. The TCR originated in a woman aged 50 to 60 with glioma. The J gene is TRBJ2-1, the V gene TRBV6-5, with 7 bases identical to TRBD2. CDR3 nucleotide sequence: TGTGCCAGCAGTCGCGGGGGATTCGGGGGGAATGAGCAGTTCTTC. Protein product: CASSRGGFGGNEQFF.